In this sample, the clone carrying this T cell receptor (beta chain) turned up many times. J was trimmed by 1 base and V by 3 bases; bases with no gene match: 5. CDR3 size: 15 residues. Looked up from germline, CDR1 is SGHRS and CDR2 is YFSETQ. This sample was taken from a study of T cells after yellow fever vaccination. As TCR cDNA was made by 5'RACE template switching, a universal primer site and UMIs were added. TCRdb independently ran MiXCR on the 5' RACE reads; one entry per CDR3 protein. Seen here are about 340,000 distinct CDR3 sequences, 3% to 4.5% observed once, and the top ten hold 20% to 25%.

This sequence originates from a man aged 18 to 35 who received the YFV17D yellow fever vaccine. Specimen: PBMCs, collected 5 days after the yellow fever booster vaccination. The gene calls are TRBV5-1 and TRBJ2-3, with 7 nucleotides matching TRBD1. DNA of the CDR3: TGCGCCAGCAGCTCTGGACAGGAGGGCACAGATACGCAGTATTTT. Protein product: CASSSGQEGTDTQYF.